This entry features one T cell receptor beta chain sequence. Authors' methods: Estimation of nucleated cell counts relied on the amplification of reference gene primers. Method: immunoSEQ multiplex PCR; TCRdb's copy keeps in-frame clones and lacks some. The V and J calls and clone size were taken over from that table, and D and trimming were inferred from the DNA. This table has 25,000 or so clones, under 90% appearing once. The data were taken from a study of blood T cell repertoires in COVID-19. The wider study: COVID-19 samples, acute and convalescent, were from the United States, Italy and Spain. PBMCs, B-cell-depleted T cells, or T cells were the source of the cDNA or gDNA that made up the material.

Germline assignment: CDR1 KGHSH and CDR2 LQKENI. V lost 3 bases, J lost 7 bases, and 9 bases lay in between. There are 13 residues in the CDR3. The chain employs TRBV18 and TRBJ1-4; D uncertain. The sequencing sample was made of peripheral blood. The source of this sequence is a woman older than 75 with acute or convalescent COVID-19. CDR3 nucleotides: TGTGCCAGCTCACCTGGACTGAGTGAAAAACTGTTTTTT. Residues: CASSPGLSEKLFF. The full variable domain, in which reference TRBV18 and TRBJ1-4 provide the parts outside the CDR3, is NAGVMQNPRHLVRRRGQEARLRCSPMKGHSHVYWYRQLPEEGLKFMVYLQKENIIDESGMPKERFSAEFPKEGPSILRIQQVVRGDSAAYFCASSPGLSEKLFFGSGTQLSVL.